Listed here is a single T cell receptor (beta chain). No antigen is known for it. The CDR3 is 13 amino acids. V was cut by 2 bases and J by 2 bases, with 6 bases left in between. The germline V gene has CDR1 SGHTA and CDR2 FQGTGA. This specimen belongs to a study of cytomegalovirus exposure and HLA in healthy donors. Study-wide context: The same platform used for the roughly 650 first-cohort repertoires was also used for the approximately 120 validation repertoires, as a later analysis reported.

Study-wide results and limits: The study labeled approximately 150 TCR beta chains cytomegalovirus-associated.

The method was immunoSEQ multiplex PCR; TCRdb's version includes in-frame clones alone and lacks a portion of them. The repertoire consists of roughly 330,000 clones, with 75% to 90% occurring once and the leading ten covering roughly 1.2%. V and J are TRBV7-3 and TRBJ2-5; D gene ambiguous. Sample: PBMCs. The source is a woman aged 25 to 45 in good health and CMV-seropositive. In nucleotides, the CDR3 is TGTGCCAGCAGCTTATGGGCTCAAGAGACCCAGTACTTC. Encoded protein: CASSLWAQETQYF.